This T cell receptor beta chain emerged from a study of OX40 agonist ivuxolimab in advanced cancers. The germline CDR1 and CDR2 sequences are SGHAT and FQNNGV. Trimming left V 5 bases short and J 6 bases short, with 16 bases between. The CDR3 consists of 14 residues. Here immunoSEQ multiplex PCR was the method, and the copy in TCRdb shows in-frame clones only, minus some. The sample has 15,000 to 20,000 clones, over 90% seen once; the top ten hold less than 9%. This TCR was recovered from an adult with an advanced solid tumor such as melanoma, head and neck, liver or kidney cancer. The sequencing here drew on CD4+ or CD8+ T cells sorted from blood, taken in a trial of the OX40 agonist ivuxolimab. The genes are TRBV11-2 and TRBJ1-2; no definite D call. The CDR3 DNA follows: TGTGCCAGCAGCCGAGACTCCGGCCTCGATGGCTACACCTTC. Translation gives CASSRDSGLDGYTF.